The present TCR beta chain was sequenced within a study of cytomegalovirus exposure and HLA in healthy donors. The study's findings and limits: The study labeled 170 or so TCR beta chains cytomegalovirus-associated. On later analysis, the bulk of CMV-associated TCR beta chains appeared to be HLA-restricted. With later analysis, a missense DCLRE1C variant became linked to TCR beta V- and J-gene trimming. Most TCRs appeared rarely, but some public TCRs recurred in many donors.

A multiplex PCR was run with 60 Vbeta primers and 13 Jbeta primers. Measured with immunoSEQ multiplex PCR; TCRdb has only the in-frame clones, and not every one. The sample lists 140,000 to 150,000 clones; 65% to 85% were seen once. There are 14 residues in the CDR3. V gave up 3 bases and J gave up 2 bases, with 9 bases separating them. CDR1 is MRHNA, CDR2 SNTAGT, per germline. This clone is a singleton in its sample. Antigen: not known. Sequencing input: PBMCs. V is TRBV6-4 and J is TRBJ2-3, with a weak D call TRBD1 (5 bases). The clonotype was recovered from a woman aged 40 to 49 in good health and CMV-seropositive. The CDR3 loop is CASSEDRATDTQYF. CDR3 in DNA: TGTGCCAGCAGTGAAGACAGAGCCACAGATACGCAGTATTTT.